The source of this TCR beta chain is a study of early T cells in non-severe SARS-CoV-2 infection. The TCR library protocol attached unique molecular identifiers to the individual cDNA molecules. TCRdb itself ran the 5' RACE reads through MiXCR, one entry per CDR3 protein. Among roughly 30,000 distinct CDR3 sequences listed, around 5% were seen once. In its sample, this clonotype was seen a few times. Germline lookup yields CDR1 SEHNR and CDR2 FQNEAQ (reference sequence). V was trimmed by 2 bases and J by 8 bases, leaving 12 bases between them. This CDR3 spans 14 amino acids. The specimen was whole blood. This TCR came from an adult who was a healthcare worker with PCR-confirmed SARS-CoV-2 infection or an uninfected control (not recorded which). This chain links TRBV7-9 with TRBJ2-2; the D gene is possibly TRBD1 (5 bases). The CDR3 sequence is CASSLRGHLGELFF. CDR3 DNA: TGTGCCAGCAGCTTAAGAGGACATCTGGGGGAGCTGTTTTTT.